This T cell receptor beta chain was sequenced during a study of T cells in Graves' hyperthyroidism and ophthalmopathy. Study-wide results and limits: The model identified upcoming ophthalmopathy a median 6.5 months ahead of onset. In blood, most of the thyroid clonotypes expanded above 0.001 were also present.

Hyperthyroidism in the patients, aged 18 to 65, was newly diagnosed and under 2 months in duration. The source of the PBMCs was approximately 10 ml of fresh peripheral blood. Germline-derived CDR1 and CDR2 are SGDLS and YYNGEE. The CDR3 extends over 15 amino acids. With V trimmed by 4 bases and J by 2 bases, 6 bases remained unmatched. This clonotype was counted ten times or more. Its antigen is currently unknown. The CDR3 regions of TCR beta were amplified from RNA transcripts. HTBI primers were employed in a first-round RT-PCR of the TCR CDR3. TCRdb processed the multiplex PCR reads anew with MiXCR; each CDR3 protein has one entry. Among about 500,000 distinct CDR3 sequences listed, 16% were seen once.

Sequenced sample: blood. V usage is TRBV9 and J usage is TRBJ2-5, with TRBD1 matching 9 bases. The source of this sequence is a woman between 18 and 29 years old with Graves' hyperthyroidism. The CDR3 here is CASSKRDRAQETQYF. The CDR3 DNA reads TGTGCCAGCAGCAAGCGGGACAGGGCGCAAGAGACCCAGTACTTC.